The 12 T cell receptor beta chains below come from one sample, sequenced in a study of type 1 regulatory T cells. One entry per CDR3 protein results from TCRdb running MiXCR on the reads. The sample lists some 90,000 distinct CDR3 sequences, 30% to 35% occurring once. What was sequenced was CD4+ T cells, either the whole sample or a sorted fraction (not recorded which). The receptors here all came from a human donor in good health.

The chain joins TRBV5-5 to TRBJ2-7; the D is unclear. Trimming took 4 bases from V and 6 from J, leaving 8 bases between them. CDR1 SGHKS and CDR2 YYEKEE come from the germline V gene (reference sequence). The CDR3 contains 11 residues. The CDR3 here is CASSGRSEQYF. As DNA, the CDR3 is TGTGCCAGCAGCGGCAGATCCGAGCAGTACTTC.

The sample holds a few counts of this clonotype. V gene TRBV3-1 combines with J gene TRBJ2-2; D perhaps matches TRBD2 (6 bases). Germline CDR1 is LGHDT and CDR2 is YNNKEL (reference sequence). This CDR3 has 16 amino acids. Trimming stripped 1 base from V and 4 bases from J, with 13 bases between. The CDR3 loop reads CASSQGGGAGTGELFF. In DNA form, the CDR3 reads TGTGCCAGCAGCCAAGGGGGCGGAGCGGGCACCGGGGAGCTGTTTTTT.

J is TRBJ1-5 and V is TRBV24-1, with D unresolved. V was clipped by 3 bases and J by 7 bases, with 9 bases between them. The CDR3 is made up of 13 amino acids. The germline V gene encodes CDR1 KGHDR and CDR2 SFDVKD. The CDR3 sequence: CATSDTGLQPQHF. CDR3 nucleotides: TGTGCCACCAGTGATACCGGACTCCAGCCCCAGCATTTT.

V and J are TRBV18 and TRBJ2-7; 10 nucleotides align to TRBD1. The ends lost 6 bases at V and 2 bases at J; junction bases unmatched: 7. This CDR3 region has 15 residues. The germline V gene encodes CDR1 KGHSH and CDR2 LQKENI. This CDR3 reads CASSYGTGDPYEQYF. CDR3 sequence (DNA): TGTGCCAGCTCGTACGGGACAGGGGACCCCTACGAGCAGTACTTC.

This chain uses TRBV6-5 with TRBJ2-7; D perhaps matches TRBD1 (5 bases). V was trimmed by 0 bases and J by 2 bases, leaving 17 bases between them. Looked up from germline, CDR1 is MNHEY and CDR2 is SVGAGI. The CDR3 is 17 residues long. The chain's CDR3 is CASSYSTPLQVPYEQYF. In DNA form, the CDR3 reads TGTGCCAGCAGTTACTCGACCCCATTACAGGTCCCCTACGAGCAGTACTTC.

V gene TRBV7-9 combines with J gene TRBJ2-2; D remains ambiguous. Germline values: CDR1 SEHNR, CDR2 FQNEAQ (reference sequence). The germline V and J ends were trimmed by 6 bases and 5 bases, with 10 bases remaining between them. The CDR3 sequence is 13 residues long. This CDR3 reads CASRLYGTGELFF. The CDR3 DNA reads as TGTGCCAGCAGGTTATATGGGACCGGGGAGCTGTTTTTT.

There are a few counts of this clonotype. The DNA of the CDR3 is TGTGCCAGTAGTATTCCGATGAATGAGCAGTTCTTC. Protein sequence: CASSIPMNEQFF. The V gene is TRBV19, the J gene TRBJ2-1; D is ambiguous. The V gene lost 3 bases and the J gene lost 7 bases, with 7 bases spanning the gap. CDR1 is LNHDA and CDR2 is SQIVND in the germline V gene (reference sequence). The CDR3 consists of 12 residues.

This clonotype occurred a few times. The chain recombines TRBV12-3 or TRBV12-4 with TRBJ2-2; 8 nucleotides line up with TRBD2. V was pared by 10 bases and J by 5 bases, with 12 bases of the junction left unmatched. The CDR3 is 15 residues long. The CDR3 DNA sequence: TGTGCCACCGCGGTCGCGGGAGGAGGGACCGGGGAGCTGTTTTTT. As protein: CATAVAGGGTGELFF.

The gene calls are TRBV5-4 and TRBJ2-1; no reliable D call. Germline V gives CDR1 SGHNT, CDR2 YYREEE (reference sequence). V lost 4 bases and J lost 9, with 14 bases in between. The CDR3 extends over 13 amino acids. The CDR3 nucleotides are TGTGCCAGCAGCGTCGGACCCGTGGGTGAGCAGTTCTTC. This codes for CASSVGPVGEQFF.

This clonotype was picked up a small number of times. V usage is TRBV20-1 and J usage is TRBJ2-4, with a weak D call TRBD1 (6 bases). This CDR3 has 15 amino acids. V was clipped by 0 bases and J by 6 bases, with 15 bases between them. CDR1 is DFQATT, CDR2 SNEGSKA, per germline (reference sequence). The CDR3 protein is CSARDSGTPLNIQYF. DNA for the CDR3: TGCAGTGCTAGAGATTCCGGGACACCTCTAAACATTCAGTACTTC.

This clonotype was seen only a few times. J is TRBJ2-5 and V is TRBV10-3; 9 bases are shared with TRBD1. J gave up 5 bases and V 3 bases, and 10 bases lay outside the gene matches. CDR1 is ENHRY, CDR2 SYGVKD, per germline. This CDR3 spans 16 amino acids. CDR3 loop: CAISDTGGAADETQYF. CDR3 nucleotides: TGTGCCATCAGTGACACAGGGGGCGCTGCGGATGAGACCCAGTACTTC.

In this sample, this clonotype is medium-sized. The chain uses TRBV7-2 and TRBJ2-1; 8 bases fit TRBD2. CDR1 SGHTA and CDR2 FQGNSA come from the germline V gene. Trimming at V came to 3 bases and at J to 11 bases, leaving 3 bases not matched to a gene. The CDR3 totals 12 residues. DNA of the CDR3: TGTGCCAGCAGCTTCGAGCGGGGGCAGCAGTTCTTC. Protein product: CASSFERGQQFF.